These T cell receptor beta chains were read from a single sample in a study of T cell responses to AZD1222 COVID-19 vaccine. Some clones are missing from TCRdb's copy, which holds only in-frame ones; the method was immunoSEQ multiplex PCR. The sample includes roughly 96,000 clones, roughly nine tenths of them seen just once. This material consisted of peripheral blood, taken on day 0 of AZD1222 vaccination. Every receptor here comes from an adult in good health. CDR3s include the opening cysteine and the closing phenylalanine or tryptophan. A D gene is named only where the DNA matches it firmly. For some rows the clone size is stated as once, few or many, or as a class when expanded; others skip it.

>TRBV2|15|-|TRBJ2-1|-
CASRIRDHRNLEQFF
TGTGCCAGCAGAATACGGGACCATCGGAATTTAGAGCAGTTCTTC
>TRBV9|16|TRBD2|TRBJ2-1|-
CASSEGTSGKYNEQFF
TGTGCCAGCAGCGAGGGGACTAGCGGGAAATACAATGAGCAGTTCTTC
>TRBV6-5|15|TRBD1|TRBJ2-7|-
CASSYSQGAYYEQYF
TGTGCCAGCAGTTACTCACAGGGGGCTTATTACGAGCAGTACTTC
>TRBV5-1|13|TRBD1|TRBJ2-1|-
CASSLVETGEQFF
TGCGCCAGCAGCTTGGTGGAGACAGGGGAGCAGTTCTTC
>TRBV7-9|16|-|TRBJ2-3|-
CASTLLGSGRTDTQYF
TGTGCCAGCACCCTCCTGGGGAGCGGGCGCACAGATACGCAGTATTTT
>TRBV28|12|TRBD1|TRBJ2-2|-
CASTTGVGELFF
TGTGCCAGCACAACAGGGGTCGGGGAGCTGTTTTTT
>TRBV2|19|-|TRBJ1-3|-
CASSDRPGQGTSSGNTIYF
TGTGCCAGCAGTGACCGACCGGGGCAGGGGACCAGCTCTGGAAACACCATATATTTT
>TRBV5-1|14|-|TRBJ2-7|-
CASSLRGVNYEQYF
TGCGCCAGCAGCTTAAGGGGGGTAAACTACGAGCAGTACTTC
>TRBV18|13|-|TRBJ2-7|once
CASSPPNHPTQYF
TGTGCCAGCTCACCACCTAATCATCCAACGCAGTACTTC
>TRBV7-3|20|TRBD2|TRBJ2-3|-
CASSLTPTSGSRTFRDTQYF
TGTGCCAGCAGCTTAACCCCGACTAGCGGGAGCCGCACCTTTCGAGATACGCAGTATTTT
>TRBV24-1|16|TRBD1|TRBJ1-4|-
CATSDPPAGGSEKLFF
TGTGCCACCAGTGACCCCCCGGCAGGGGGAAGTGAAAAACTGTTTTTT
>TRBV5-1|14|TRBD1|TRBJ2-1|-
CASSLASGGNEQFF
TGCGCCAGCAGCTTGGCCTCAGGGGGTAATGAGCAGTTCTTC
>TRBV24-1|16|-|TRBJ2-3|-
CATSDPSEPITDTQYF
TGTGCCACCAGTGATCCTAGCGAACCGATCACAGATACGCAGTATTTT
>TRBV9|16|TRBD1|TRBJ1-6|-
CASSAVTGASGSPLHF
TGTGCCAGCAGCGCTGTGACAGGGGCCTCCGGATCACCCCTCCACTTT
>TRBV28|13|-|TRBJ1-2|-
CASTREGRDGYTF
TGTGCCAGCACCCGGGAGGGTCGCGATGGCTACACCTTC
>TRBV6-5|16|-|TRBJ2-2|-
CASSYGLLRSTGELFF
TGTGCCAGCAGTTACGGCCTCCTTCGTAGCACCGGGGAGCTGTTTTTT
>TRBV5-1|14|TRBD2|TRBJ2-1|-
CASSFLLADNEQFF
TGCGCCAGCAGCTTTTTACTAGCGGACAATGAGCAGTTCTTC
>TRBV7-8|15|-|TRBJ1-5|-
CASSLVRSPPQPQHF
TGTGCCAGCAGCTTAGTTAGGTCGCCGCCACAGCCCCAGCATTTT
>TRBV9|17|TRBD1|TRBJ1-3|-
CASSPSEGAFSGNTIYF
TGTGCCAGCAGCCCAAGCGAGGGGGCCTTCTCTGGAAACACCATATATTTT
>TRBV10-2|14|TRBD1|TRBJ1-1|-
CASSQTGPNTEAFF
TGCGCCAGCAGCCAGACAGGGCCGAACACTGAAGCTTTCTTT
>TRBV30|13|TRBD1|TRBJ1-5|-
CAWKQGANQPQHF
TGTGCCTGGAAACAGGGGGCTAATCAGCCCCAGCATTTT
>TRBV6-2/TRBV6-3|14|-|TRBJ1-5|-
CASSYSEPNQPQHF
TGTGCCAGCAGTTACTCGGAGCCCAATCAGCCCCAGCATTTT
>TRBV19|15|TRBD2|TRBJ2-3|-
CASAAGVQRTDTQYF
TGTGCCAGCGCAGCGGGAGTGCAGCGCACAGATACGCAGTATTTT
>TRBV15|16|TRBD1|TRBJ1-2|-
CATSRDKDRGGYGYTF
TGTGCCACCAGCAGAGATAAGGACAGGGGGGGTTATGGCTACACCTTC
>TRBV5-4|15|TRBD1|TRBJ2-7|once
CASSYRTGSVDEQYF
TGTGCCAGCAGCTACAGGACAGGGAGCGTAGACGAGCAGTACTTC
>TRBV6-5|13|-|TRBJ2-7|-
CASSFEGPHEQYF
TGTGCCAGCAGTTTTGAGGGACCCCACGAGCAGTACTTC
>TRBV2|15|-|TRBJ1-1|-
CASSENPLHYTEAFF
TGTGCCAGCAGTGAAAATCCCTTACATTACACTGAAGCTTTCTTT
>TRBV6-5|15|TRBD1|TRBJ2-7|-
CASRFGTGRAYEQYF
TGTGCCAGCAGGTTTGGGACAGGTCGGGCCTACGAGCAGTACTTC
>TRBV6-5|14|-|TRBJ2-2|-
CASSLLENTGELFF
TGTGCCAGCAGCCTCTTAGAGAACACCGGGGAGCTGTTTTTT
>TRBV29-1|10|-|TRBJ1-1|-
CSARNTEAFF
TGCAGCGCCAGAAACACTGAAGCTTTCTTT
>TRBV20-1|11|-|TRBJ1-5|-
CSASSNQPQHF
TGCAGTGCTAGCAGCAATCAGCCCCAGCATTTT
>TRBV7-2|14|TRBD1|TRBJ1-1|once
CASSFRGGGTEAFF
TGTGCCAGCAGCTTCAGGGGGGGAGGGACTGAAGCTTTCTTT
>TRBV5-1|17|-|TRBJ2-1|once
CASSFLRSASLYNEQFF
TGCGCCAGCAGCTTCCTCAGGAGTGCCTCGCTATACAATGAGCAGTTCTTC
>TRBV6-2/TRBV6-3|15|-|TRBJ2-3|-
CASSYEDGGTDTQYF
TGTGCCAGCAGTTACGAGGACGGCGGCACAGATACGCAGTATTTT
>TRBV18|14|-|TRBJ2-3|-
CASSPDFSTDTQYF
TGTGCCAGCTCCCCGGACTTTAGCACAGATACGCAGTATTTT
>TRBV4-3|13|TRBD1|TRBJ1-1|-
CASSHQGDTEAFF
TGCGCCAGCAGCCACCAGGGGGACACTGAAGCTTTCTTT
>TRBV4-2|14|-|TRBJ2-2|-
CASSQDVGPGELFF
TGTGCCAGCAGCCAAGATGTAGGACCCGGGGAGCTGTTTTTT
>TRBV7-9|14|TRBD2|TRBJ2-1|once
CASNRDYSYNEQFF
TGTGCCAGCAACCGGGACTACTCCTACAATGAGCAGTTCTTC
>TRBV7-2|17|-|TRBJ2-6|-
CASSRGTRGAGANVLTF
TGTGCCAGCAGCCGCGGGACAAGGGGGGCTGGGGCCAACGTCCTGACTTTC
>TRBV11-2|15|-|TRBJ2-5|-
CASSLPGPGLGTQYF
TGTGCCAGCAGCTTACCGGGCCCTGGCCTGGGGACCCAGTACTTC
>TRBV28|15|TRBD1|TRBJ2-7|-
CASSLGRGPTYEQYF
TGTGCCAGCAGTTTGGGCAGGGGGCCGACCTACGAGCAGTACTTC
>TRBV10-3|13|-|TRBJ1-5|-
CAIAGHENQPQHF
TGTGCCATCGCGGGACACGAGAATCAGCCCCAGCATTTT